Listed below are T cell receptor beta chains from one sample, sequenced in a study of cytomegalovirus exposure and HLA in healthy donors. Data came from immunoSEQ multiplex PCR; TCRdb stores just in-frame clones and leaves some out. The top ten clones hold around 1.5% of a sample with approximately 130,000 clones, about four fifths of them seen once. The specimen sequenced was PBMCs. The source is a woman younger than 35 in good health and CMV-seronegative. Both conserved end residues are part of each CDR3. D genes are given only for firm matches. Expanded clones are given a class, and other clones once, few, many or no size at all.

V,size,D,J,DNA,CDR3
TRBV5-6,NA,NA,TRBJ1-6,TGTGCCAGCAGCTTGGTCTCGGGAATAAATTCACCCCTCCACTTT,CASSLVSGINSPLHF
TRBV19,once,NA,TRBJ2-3,TGTGCCAGTAGTATCCAGGCAGATACGCAGTATTTC,CASSIQADTQYF
TRBV5-4,NA,NA,TRBJ1-5,TGTGCCAGCAGCTCAGATGATCAGCCCCAGCATTTT,CASSSDDQPQHF
TRBV30,NA,NA,TRBJ1-5,TGTGCCTGGGCGGCGGATAGCAATCAGCCCCAGCATTTT,CAWAADSNQPQHF
TRBV9,NA,NA,TRBJ1-1,TGTGCCAGCAGCCGGAGGACGGTGAACACTGAAGCTTTCTTT,CASSRRTVNTEAFF
TRBV4-2,NA,TRBD1,TRBJ1-5,TGTGCCAGCAGCCAACCTGACAGGGCCCCTCAGCCCCAGCATTTT,CASSQPDRAPQPQHF
TRBV7-6,NA,TRBD2,TRBJ2-1,TGTGCCAGCAGCTTAATCGGACGGGGGGGGTACAATGAGCAGTTCTTC,CASSLIGRGGYNEQFF
TRBV10-3,NA,NA,TRBJ1-4,TGTGCCATCGGGGCAGGCCCTAATGAAAAACTGTTTTTT,CAIGAGPNEKLFF
TRBV18,NA,NA,TRBJ1-5,TGTGCCAGCTCACAGGACGGTCCGGGACAGCCCCAGCATTTT,CASSQDGPGQPQHF
TRBV7-2,NA,TRBD2,TRBJ2-1,TGTGCCAGCAGCTTTCGGGAGGGCCAAAACAATGAGCAGTTCTTC,CASSFREGQNNEQFF
TRBV2,NA,NA,TRBJ2-7,TGTGCCAGCAGTGTATCCGGCCGAGGTGGGGAGCAGTACTTC,CASSVSGRGGEQYF
TRBV2,NA,NA,TRBJ2-5,TGTGCCAGCAGGGTACTAGCATTCGAAGAGACCCAGTACTTC,CASRVLAFEETQYF
TRBV7-9,NA,NA,TRBJ1-1,TGTGCCAGCAGCTTAGTGTCGACTAACACTGAAGCTTTCTTT,CASSLVSTNTEAFF
TRBV6-5,NA,NA,TRBJ1-1,TGTGCCAGCAGTTTAGCGTCTATTGGGAACACTGAAGCTTTCTTT,CASSLASIGNTEAFF
TRBV4-2,NA,NA,TRBJ2-2,TGTGCCAGCAGCCCAGCGAGCGGAAACACCGGGGAGCTGTTTTTT,CASSPASGNTGELFF
TRBV18,NA,TRBD1,TRBJ1-4,TGTGCCAGCTCAGAGGGACAGGGGTATGAAAAACTGTTTTTT,CASSEGQGYEKLFF
TRBV30,NA,TRBD1,TRBJ1-1,TGTGCCTGGAGGGGACAGGGGGGTACTGAAGCTTTCTTT,CAWRGQGGTEAFF
TRBV11-3,NA,TRBD2,TRBJ2-3,TGTGCCAGCAGCTTTAGCGGGAGCACAGATACGCAGTATTTT,CASSFSGSTDTQYF
TRBV5-4,NA,TRBD1,TRBJ1-5,TGTGCCAGCAGCTCGGACAGGGCGAAGCCCCAGCATTTT,CASSSDRAKPQHF
TRBV10-3,NA,NA,TRBJ1-1,TGTGCCATCAGTGAGTTCTACACTGAAGCTTTCTTT,CAISEFYTEAFF
TRBV7-6,NA,NA,TRBJ1-2,TGTGCCAGCACCAAGGGGGATGGCTACACCTTC,CASTKGDGYTF
TRBV5-4,NA,NA,TRBJ2-7,TGTGCCAGCAGCCGAGGATCTTCCTACGAGCAGTACTTC,CASSRGSSYEQYF
TRBV19,once,TRBD2,TRBJ2-7,TGTGCCAGTAGTATAGGCACTAGCGGGAGGGCGTACGAGCAGTACTTC,CASSIGTSGRAYEQYF
TRBV2,once,NA,TRBJ1-1,TGTGCCATCCGGCGGGTTGAGGTCGACACTGAAGCTTTCTTT,CAIRRVEVDTEAFF
TRBV5-5,NA,NA,TRBJ2-3,TGTGCCAGCATTATAAGGCGACATAGCACAGATACGCAGTATTTT,CASIIRRHSTDTQYF
TRBV29-1,NA,TRBD1,TRBJ1-1,TGCAGCGGTGGACAGGGGAACACTGAAGCTTTCTTT,CSGGQGNTEAFF
TRBV5-4,NA,TRBD1,TRBJ1-6,TGTGCCAGCAGCTGGATGGGACAGGCTTCTAGCTATAATTCACCCCTCCACTTT,CASSWMGQASSYNSPLHF
TRBV11-2,NA,NA,TRBJ2-6,TGTGCCAGCAGCTTACAAACCACTAGCTCTGGGGCCAACGGCCTGACTTTC,CASSLQTTSSGANGLTF
TRBV7-8,NA,NA,TRBJ2-5,TGTGCCAGCAGCTCCCCCAAGACCCAGTACTTC,CASSSPKTQYF
TRBV5-1,NA,TRBD2,TRBJ2-7,TGCGCCAGCTTTGAACCGGGAGGGGAGCAGTACTTC,CASFEPGGEQYF
TRBV5-1,NA,NA,TRBJ2-1,TGCGCCAGCAGCTTGCTGGGCGGGGTCTCCTACAATGAGCAGTTCTTC,CASSLLGGVSYNEQFF
TRBV11-2,once,TRBD1,TRBJ1-1,TGTGCCAGCACCAAAGGAGGGGGCAGAGACATGAACACTGAAGCTTTCTTT,CASTKGGGRDMNTEAFF
TRBV5-1,NA,TRBD1,TRBJ1-1,TGCGCCAGCTCTGACAGGGTGGCCATGAACACTGAAGCTTTCTTT,CASSDRVAMNTEAFF
TRBV4-1,once,NA,TRBJ1-6,TGCGCCAGCAGCCTGTGGGGCGGAGAGGTCTCACCCCTCCACTTT,CASSLWGGEVSPLHF
TRBV5-4,NA,TRBD1,TRBJ2-5,TGTGCCAGCAGAGCCCGCATCAAGGACAGGGACGGAAAGCAGTACTTC,CASRARIKDRDGKQYF
TRBV4-3,NA,NA,TRBJ1-2,TGCGCCAGCAGCCAAGACGGGGGGTACTATGGCTACACCTTC,CASSQDGGYYGYTF
TRBV7-6,NA,TRBD2,TRBJ2-1,TGTGCCAGCAGCTTAGTGGGACTAGCGGCGGCCAATGAGCAGTTCTTC,CASSLVGLAAANEQFF
TRBV7-9,NA,TRBD2,TRBJ2-1,TGTGCCAGCAGCCCCACTAGCGGGAGAAATGAGCAGTTCTTC,CASSPTSGRNEQFF
TRBV30,NA,TRBD1,TRBJ2-1,TGTGCCTGGAGTGTACTTCGGGACAGAACCTACAATGAGCAGTTCTTC,CAWSVLRDRTYNEQFF
TRBV6-5,once,NA,TRBJ1-1,TGTGCCAGCAGCTCGAGCTTTCGGACTGAAGCTTTCTTT,CASSSSFRTEAFF
TRBV6-5,NA,TRBD2,TRBJ2-1,TGTGCCAGCAGTTACCCCTCTAGCGGGGGGACTCATGAGCAGTTCTTC,CASSYPSSGGTHEQFF
TRBV7-2,NA,TRBD1,TRBJ2-5,TGTGCCAGCAACAAGGGACAGTGGAGCCAAGAGACCCAGTACTTC,CASNKGQWSQETQYF
TRBV5-1,NA,NA,TRBJ2-6,TGCGCCAGCAGCTTCGGAGGTGCTGGGGCCAACGTCCTGACTTTC,CASSFGGAGANVLTF
TRBV9,NA,TRBD2,TRBJ2-3,TGTGCCAGCAGCGCGGGGACTAGCGGGAGAACAGATACGCAGTATTTT,CASSAGTSGRTDTQYF
TRBV27,NA,TRBD2,TRBJ2-4,TGTGCCAGCAAAGCAAACGGGGGGTCCAAAAACAGTCAGTACTTC,CASKANGGSKNSQYF
TRBV19,once,NA,TRBJ1-3,TGTGCCAGTAGTAACAGAATCTCTGGAAACACCATATATTTT,CASSNRISGNTIYF
TRBV6-5,NA,NA,TRBJ2-2,TGTGCCAGCAGTGAAAGAGAAGATCTCGGGGAGCTGTTTTTT,CASSEREDLGELFF
TRBV27,NA,TRBD1,TRBJ1-5,TGTGCCAGCAGTTTGACAGGGAGCAATCAGCCCCAGCATTTT,CASSLTGSNQPQHF
TRBV7-9,NA,NA,TRBJ1-1,TGTGCCAGCAGCTTAAAGGAGAGAACTGAAGCTTTCTTT,CASSLKERTEAFF
TRBV19,NA,TRBD1,TRBJ2-5,TGTGCCAGTAGTAGACAGGGGGCCGGACCCATTGAGGAGACCCAGTACTTC,CASSRQGAGPIEETQYF
TRBV5-1,NA,TRBD2,TRBJ2-3,TGCGCCAGCAGCCAACCTAGCGGGGGGGCAGATACGCAGTATTTT,CASSQPSGGADTQYF
TRBV7-8,once,NA,TRBJ1-4,TGTGCCAGCAGCCCAGGAGGGTACTACGAAAAACTGTTTTTT,CASSPGGYYEKLFF
TRBV2,NA,NA,TRBJ2-7,TGTGCCAGCAGTACTCGACAGGTAACCTACGAGCAGTACTTC,CASSTRQVTYEQYF
TRBV14,few,TRBD2,TRBJ2-7,TGTGCCAGCAGCGGACGGCGGGAGACTTACGAGCAGTACTTC,CASSGRRETYEQYF
TRBV7-9,NA,NA,TRBJ1-1,TGTGCCAGCAGCCCAGTGTCAGGGACTGAAGCTTTCTTT,CASSPVSGTEAFF
TRBV6-4,once,NA,TRBJ2-1,TGTGCCAGCAGGGCCTTCGACAGCGCCTACAATGAGCAGTTCTTC,CASRAFDSAYNEQFF
TRBV4-3,NA,TRBD2,TRBJ2-7,TGCGCCAGCAGCCGAGAAGCGGGGGGCGGGGTCTCCTACGAGCAGTACTTC,CASSREAGGGVSYEQYF
TRBV19,NA,NA,TRBJ1-5,TGTGCCAGTAGAATTAGGGGACAAGGACCTTTTTTGGGCAATCAGCCCCAGCATTTT,CASRIRGQGPFLGNQPQHF
TRBV6-5,NA,TRBD1,TRBJ1-5,TGTGCCAGCAGAACCGGGACAGGGCCCCAGCATTTT,CASRTGTGPQHF